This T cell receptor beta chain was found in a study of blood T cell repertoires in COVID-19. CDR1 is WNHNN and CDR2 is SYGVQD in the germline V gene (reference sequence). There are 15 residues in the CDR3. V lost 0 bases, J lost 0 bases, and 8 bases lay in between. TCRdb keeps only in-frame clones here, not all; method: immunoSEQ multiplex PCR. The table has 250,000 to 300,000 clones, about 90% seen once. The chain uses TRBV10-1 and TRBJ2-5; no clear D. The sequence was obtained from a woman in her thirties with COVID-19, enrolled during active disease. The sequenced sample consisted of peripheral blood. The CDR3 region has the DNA TGCGCCAGCAGTGAGTCGCAGGCCAACCAAGAGACCCAGTACTTC. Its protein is CASSESQANQETQYF.